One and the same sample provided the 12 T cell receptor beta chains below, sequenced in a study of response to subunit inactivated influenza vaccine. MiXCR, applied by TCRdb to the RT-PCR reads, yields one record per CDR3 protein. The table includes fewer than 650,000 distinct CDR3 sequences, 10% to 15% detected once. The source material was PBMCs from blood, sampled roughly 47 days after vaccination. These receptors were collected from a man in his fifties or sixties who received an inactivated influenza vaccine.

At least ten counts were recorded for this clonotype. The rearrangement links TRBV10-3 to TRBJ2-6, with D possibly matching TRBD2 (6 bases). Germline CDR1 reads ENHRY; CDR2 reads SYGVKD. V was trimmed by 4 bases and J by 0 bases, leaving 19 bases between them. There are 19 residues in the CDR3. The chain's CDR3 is CAISGRLMAGSSGANVLTF. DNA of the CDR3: TGTGCCATCAGTGGCCGACTTATGGCCGGGAGCTCTGGGGCCAACGTCCTGACTTTC.

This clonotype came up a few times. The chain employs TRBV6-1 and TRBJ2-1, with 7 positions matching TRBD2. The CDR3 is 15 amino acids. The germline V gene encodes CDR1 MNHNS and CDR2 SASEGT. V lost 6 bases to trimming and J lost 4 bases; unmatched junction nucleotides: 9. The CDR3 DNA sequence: TGTGCCAGCAGCCCCGGGACTATTCGGTACAATGAGCAGTTCTTC. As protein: CASSPGTIRYNEQFF.

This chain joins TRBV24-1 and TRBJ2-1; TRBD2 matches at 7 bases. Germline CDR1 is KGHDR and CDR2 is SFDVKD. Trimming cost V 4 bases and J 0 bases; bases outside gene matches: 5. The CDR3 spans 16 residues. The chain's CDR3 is CATSDPGLNSYNEQFF. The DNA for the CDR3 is TGTGCCACCAGTGACCCGGGACTAAACTCCTACAATGAGCAGTTCTTC.

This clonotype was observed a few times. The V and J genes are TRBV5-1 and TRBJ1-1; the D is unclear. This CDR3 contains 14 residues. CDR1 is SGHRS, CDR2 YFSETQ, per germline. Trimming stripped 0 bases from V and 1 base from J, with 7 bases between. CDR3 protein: CASSLAAGNTEAFF. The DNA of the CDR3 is TGCGCCAGCAGCTTGGCCGCGGGGAACACTGAAGCTTTCTTT.

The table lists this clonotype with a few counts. CDR3 amino acids: CASRTRRRRATNEKLFF. As DNA, the CDR3 is TGTGCCAGCAGGACGAGGCGCAGGAGAGCAACTAATGAAAAACTGTTTTTT. The V gene is TRBV7-2, the J gene TRBJ1-4; D remains unclear. The V end was cut by 6 bases, the J end by 0 bases, with 17 bases between. CDR3 length equals 17 residues. Germline V gene sequence: CDR1 SGHTA, CDR2 FQGNSA.

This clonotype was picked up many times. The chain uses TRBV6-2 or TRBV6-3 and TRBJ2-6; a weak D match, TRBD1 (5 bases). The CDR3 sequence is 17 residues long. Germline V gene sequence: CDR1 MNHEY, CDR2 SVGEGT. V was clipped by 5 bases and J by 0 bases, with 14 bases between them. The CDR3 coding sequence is TGTGCCAGCAGTCCACCCGCAGGGCTCTCTGGGGCCAACGTCCTGACTTTC. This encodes CASSPPAGLSGANVLTF.

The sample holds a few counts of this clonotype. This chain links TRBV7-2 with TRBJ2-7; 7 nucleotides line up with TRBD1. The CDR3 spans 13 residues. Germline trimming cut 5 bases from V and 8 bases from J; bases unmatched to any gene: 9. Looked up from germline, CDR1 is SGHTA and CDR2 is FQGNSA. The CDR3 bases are TGTGCCAGCAGCCAGGGGACAGTGGAGAAGCAGTACTTC. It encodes CASSQGTVEKQYF.

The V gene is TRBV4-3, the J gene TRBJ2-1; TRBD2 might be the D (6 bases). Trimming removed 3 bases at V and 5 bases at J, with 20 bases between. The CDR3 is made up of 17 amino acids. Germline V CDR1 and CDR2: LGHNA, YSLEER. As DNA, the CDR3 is TGCGCCAGCAGCCATTTTTACGCGAGCGGGCCAAACAATGAGCAGTTCTTC. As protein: CASSHFYASGPNNEQFF.

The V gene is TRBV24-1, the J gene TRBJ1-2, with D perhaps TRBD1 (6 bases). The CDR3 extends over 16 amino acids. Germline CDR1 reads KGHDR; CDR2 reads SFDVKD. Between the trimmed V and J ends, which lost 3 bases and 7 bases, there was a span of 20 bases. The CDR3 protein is CATSDGRDTRASGYTF. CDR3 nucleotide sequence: TGTGCCACCAGTGATGGCCGGGACACCCGGGCTTCTGGCTACACCTTC.

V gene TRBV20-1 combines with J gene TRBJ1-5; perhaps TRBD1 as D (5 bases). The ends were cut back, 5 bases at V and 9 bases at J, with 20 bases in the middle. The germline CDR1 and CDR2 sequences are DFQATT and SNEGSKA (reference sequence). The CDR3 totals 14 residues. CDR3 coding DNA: TGCAGTGCTGCAGCGGGACCCTTAACGCGGCCCCAGCATTTT. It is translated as CSAAAGPLTRPQHF.

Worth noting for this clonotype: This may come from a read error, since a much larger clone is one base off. CDR3 sequence: CSVSLLAASYEKYF. The CDR3 DNA sequence: TGCAGCGTTTCTCTACTAGCGGCCTCCTACGAGAAGTACTTC. The chain carries TRBV29-1 and TRBJ2-7; 8 bases are a match to TRBD2. The CDR3 is made up of 14 amino acids. Germline-derived CDR1 and CDR2 are SQVTM and ANQGSEA.

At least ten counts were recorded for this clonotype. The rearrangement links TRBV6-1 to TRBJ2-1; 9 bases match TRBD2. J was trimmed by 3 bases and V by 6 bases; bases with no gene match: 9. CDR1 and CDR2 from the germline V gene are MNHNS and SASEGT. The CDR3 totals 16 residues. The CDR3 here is CASSSLLAGSYNEQFF. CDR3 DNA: TGTGCCAGCAGCTCCCTTCTAGCGGGGAGCTACAATGAGCAGTTCTTC.